Following are 17 T cell receptor beta chains from one sample sequenced in a study of blood T cell repertoires in COVID-19. Method: immunoSEQ multiplex PCR; TCRdb's copy keeps in-frame clones and lacks some. The profile shows about 190,000 clones, less than 90% of them singletons. Sequencing used peripheral blood. The receptors shown here come from a man between 25 and 39 years old with acute or convalescent COVID-19.

This clone was recorded once. V and J are TRBV7-6 and TRBJ2-5; 9 bases agree with TRBD1. The V segment lost 5 bases and the J segment 1 base; nucleotides outside the gene matches: 5. This CDR3 has 15 amino acids. Germline V gene lookup returns CDR1 SGHVS and CDR2 FNYEAQ. The CDR3 loop reads CASSHPGQGQETQYF. The CDR3 region has the DNA TGTGCCAGCAGCCACCCGGGACAGGGCCAAGAGACCCAGTACTTC. Combining the CDR3 with reference TRBV7-6 and TRBJ2-5 gives the whole variable domain GAGVSQSPRYKVTKRGQDVALRCDPISGHVSLYWYRQALGQGPEFLTYFNYEAQQDKSGLPNDRFSAERPEGSISTLTIQRTEQRDSAMYRCASSHPGQGQETQYFGPGTRLLVL.

This chain links TRBV4-2 with TRBJ2-6, with 8 bases fitting TRBD1. Germline V CDR1 and CDR2: LGHNA, YNFKEQ. There are 17 residues in the CDR3. V trimming: 1 base; J trimming: 3 bases; junction bases outside the gene matches: 5. This CDR3 is CASSQGQGTGGANVLTF. CDR3 DNA sequence: TGTGCCAGCAGCCAAGGACAGGGGACTGGTGGGGCCAACGTCCTGACTTTC.

The chain uses TRBV24-1 and TRBJ2-1; 11 bases match TRBD2. This CDR3 contains 16 residues. The junction had 6 bases not matched to a gene; V was cut back by 9 bases and J by 0 bases. The germline V gene encodes CDR1 KGHDR and CDR2 SFDVKD. The chain's CDR3 is CATRSSGRSSYNEQFF. The CDR3 coding sequence is TGTGCCACCCGGTCTAGCGGGAGGAGCTCCTACAATGAGCAGTTCTTC.

This clone turned up a few times. The genes are TRBV3-1 (or the pseudogene TRBV3-2) and TRBJ1-4; the match to TRBD1 covers 7 bases. CDR1 and CDR2 (germline): LGHDT, YNNKEL (reference sequence). This CDR3 has 15 amino acids. Trimming removed 1 base from V and 7 bases from J; junction bases left unmatched: 6. CDR3 coding DNA: TGTGCCAGCAGCCAAGGTGCGGCAGGGGGTGAAAAACTGTTTTTT. Its protein product is CASSQGAAGGEKLFF.

CDR3 in amino acids: CSPPGAIHPTYEQYF. The CDR3 DNA is TGCAGCCCACCCGGTGCGATCCATCCGACCTACGAGCAGTACTTC. J is TRBJ2-7 and V is TRBV29-1, with D unclear. The CDR3 runs to 15 residues. Germline CDR1 SQVTM, CDR2 ANQGSEA. Trimming stripped 8 bases from V and 2 bases from J, with 22 bases between.

J is TRBJ1-1 and V is TRBV7-3; D unresolved. With 3 bases removed from V and 10 bases from J, the gap between germline ends came to 12 bases. The CDR3 consists of 12 residues. The germline V gene encodes CDR1 SGHTA and CDR2 FQGTGA. As DNA, the CDR3 is TGTGCCAGCAGCTTTACTCCGGGTGTAGCTTTCTTT. Protein: CASSFTPGVAFF.

The chain is built from TRBV10-3 and TRBJ2-7; 7 bases are a match to TRBD1. Germline CDR1 is ENHRY and CDR2 is SYGVKD. V lost 5 bases to trimming and J lost 2 bases; unmatched junction nucleotides: 6. The CDR3 loop spans 14 amino acids. CDR3 coding DNA: TGTGCCATCAGTTGGGACAGACCCCCCTACGAGCAGTACTTC. This sequence encodes CAISWDRPPYEQYF.

For the CDR3, the DNA is TGTGCTAGTGGGGCGGGACAGTCCTCCTACAATGAGCAGTTCTTC. Protein: CASGAGQSSYNEQFF. The chain links TRBV12-5 to TRBJ2-1, with a tentative D call TRBD1 (7 bases). The CDR3 covers 15 residues. Trimming shortened V by 6 bases and J by 0 bases, and 12 bases separated the two germline ends. Germline lookup yields CDR1 LGHNT and CDR2 FRNRAP.

The V call is TRBV27, the J call TRBJ1-4, with 7 bases matching TRBD1. V was pared by 3 bases and J by 8 bases, with 3 bases of the junction left unmatched. This CDR3 has 13 residues. CDR1 is MNHEY and CDR2 is SMNVEV in the germline V gene (reference sequence). The DNA for the CDR3 is TGTGCCAGCAGTTTCCGGACAGGCGAAAAACTGTTTTTT. Amino acids: CASSFRTGEKLFF.

The rearrangement joins TRBV27 to TRBJ1-2, with TRBD1 matching 9 bases. Unmatched junction bases numbered 1, after V lost 6 bases and J lost 2 bases. Germline assignment: CDR1 MNHEY and CDR2 SMNVEV (reference sequence). The CDR3 consists of 13 residues. The CDR3 DNA reads TGTGCCAGCAGACAGGGGGCGAACTATGGCTACACCTTC. Translating it yields CASRQGANYGYTF.

V gene TRBV30 combines with J gene TRBJ1-6, with D possibly TRBD1 on 6 matching bases. This CDR3 comprises 15 residues. V was shortened by 2 bases and J by 5 bases, with 13 bases between the two germline ends. CDR1 and CDR2 from the germline V gene are GTSNPN and SVGIG (reference sequence). The CDR3 DNA reads as TGTGCCTGGAGTACAGGGAATAGGGATAATTCACCCCTCCACTTT. The encoded protein is CAWSTGNRDNSPLHF.

The chain's CDR3 is CASSPTPVGGEYQETQYF. The CDR3 nucleotides read TGTGCCAGCAGCCCCACACCCGTCGGGGGGGAGTACCAAGAGACCCAGTACTTC. The chain is built from TRBV7-3 and TRBJ2-5; 8 nucleotides agree with TRBD2. With 5 bases clipped from V and 0 bases from J, the junction kept 14 bases outside the gene matches. This CDR3 contains 18 residues. Germline CDR1 is SGHTA and CDR2 is FQGTGA. The full variable domain, rest sourced from reference TRBV7-3 and TRBJ2-5, is GAGVSQTPSNKVTEKGKYVELRCDPISGHTALYWYRQSLGQGPEFLIYFQGTGAADDSGLPNDRFFAVRPEGSVSTLKIQRTERGDSAVYLCASSPTPVGGEYQETQYFGPGTRLLVL.

The chain links TRBV9 to TRBJ2-1, with 10 bases identical to TRBD2. The CDR3 runs to 15 residues. Germline trimming cut 0 bases from V and 12 bases from J; bases unmatched to any gene: 9. Germline CDR1 SGDLS, CDR2 YYNGEE. The CDR3 DNA reads TGTGCCAGCAGCGTAGTCCCTAGCGGGGGTGGTGGGCAGTTCTTC. Its translation is CASSVVPSGGGGQFF.

The chain employs TRBV18 and TRBJ2-1; D gene unclear. V was pared by 3 bases and J by 7 bases, with 4 bases between. This CDR3 has 11 amino acids. Germline-derived CDR1 and CDR2 are KGHSH and LQKENI. The CDR3 region is CASSPLNEQFF. CDR3 nucleotide sequence: TGTGCCAGCTCACCTCTTAATGAGCAGTTCTTC. The entire variable domain, with the rest obtained from reference TRBV18 and TRBJ2-1, is as follows: NAGVMQNPRHLVRRRGQEARLRCSPMKGHSHVYWYRQLPEEGLKFMVYLQKENIIDESGMPKERFSAEFPKEGPSILRIQQVVRGDSAAYFCASSPLNEQFFGPGTRLTVL.

The chain couples TRBV7-9 to TRBJ2-2, with 12 bases fitting TRBD2. The germline V gene encodes CDR1 SEHNR and CDR2 FQNEAQ (reference sequence). This CDR3 comprises 15 residues. The V segment lost 7 bases and the J segment 4 bases; nucleotides outside the gene matches: 4. CDR3 region: CASTLTSGSTGELFF. The CDR3 region has the DNA TGTGCCAGCACCTTGACTAGCGGGAGCACCGGGGAGCTGTTTTTT.

This chain connects TRBV5-8 to TRBJ2-7, with a tentative D call TRBD2 (6 bases). V lost 3 bases to trimming and J lost 4 bases, with 14 bases between them. This CDR3 region has 14 residues. Germline V CDR1 and CDR2: SGHTS, YDEGEE. CDR3 bases: TGTGCCAGCAGCTCCTATCTTCGGGGGTACGAGCAGTACTTC. This codes for CASSSYLRGYEQYF.

V usage is TRBV2 and J usage is TRBJ1-2; TRBD1 is a possible D gene (6 bases). The CDR3 consists of 13 residues. Germline V gene lookup returns CDR1 SNHLY and CDR2 FYNNEI. With 7 bases removed from V and 0 bases from J, the gap between germline ends came to 9 bases. The CDR3 spells CASTGQTNYGYTF. The CDR3 DNA reads as TGTGCCAGCACGGGACAAACTAACTATGGCTACACCTTC.